A single sample gave rise to the 8 T cell receptor beta chains below, sequenced in a study of blood T cell repertoires in COVID-19. Assay used: immunoSEQ multiplex PCR; TCRdb lists only in-frame clones, some missing. The sample includes about 78,000 clones, around nine tenths of them seen just once. Sequenced material: peripheral blood. These receptors were obtained from a man between 50 and 59 years old with active or convalescent COVID-19.

The rearrangement uses TRBV6-2 or TRBV6-3 and TRBJ2-1; 9 nucleotides match TRBD1. The CDR3 runs 13 residues. Germline V gene data show CDR1 as MNHEY and CDR2 as SVGEGT. J was trimmed by 6 bases and V by 5 bases; bases with no gene match: 2. The CDR3 is CASSTGQGNEQFF. CDR3 nucleotide sequence: TGTGCCAGCAGTACGGGACAGGGCAATGAGCAGTTCTTC.

The J gene is TRBJ2-7, the V gene TRBV10-3; D might be TRBD1 (6 bases). The CDR3 runs to 13 residues. CDR1 and CDR2 (germline): ENHRY, SYGVKD. The V end was cut by 0 bases, the J end by 9 bases, with 12 bases between. The CDR3 reads CAISESAWGRQYV. CDR3 in DNA: TGTGCCATCAGTGAGTCGGCCTGGGGGCGGCAGTACGTC.

V is TRBV11-3 and J is TRBJ2-1; TRBD1 matches 9 bases. Trimming at V came to 5 bases and at J to 5 bases, leaving 13 bases not matched to a gene. The V gene's germline CDR1 is SGHNT and CDR2 YENEEA. The CDR3 is 17 residues long. For the CDR3, the DNA is TGTGCCAGCAGCGTGACTCCCGGGACAGGGTTGAACAATGAGCAGTTCTTC. Translating gives CASSVTPGTGLNNEQFF. The entire variable domain, with the rest obtained from reference TRBV11-3 and TRBJ2-1, is as follows: EAGVVQSPRYKIIEKKQPVAFWCNPISGHNTLYWYLQNLGQGPELLIRYENEEAVDDSQLPKDRFSAERLKGVDSTLKIQPAELGDSAVYLCASSVTPGTGLNNEQFFGPGTRLTVL.

This sequence joins TRBV11-2 and TRBJ1-2; 8 bases fit TRBD1. The CDR3 length is 14 residues. The V gene's germline CDR1 is SGHAT and CDR2 FQNNGV. Trimming at V came to 5 bases and at J to 5 bases, leaving 7 bases not matched to a gene. CDR3 in DNA: TGTGCCAGCAGCACCCGGGACAGGAAATATGGCTACACCTTC. It translates to CASSTRDRKYGYTF.

V is TRBV5-1 and J is TRBJ2-5; 9 bases line up with TRBD1. V was pared by 4 bases and J by 4 bases, with 8 bases of the junction left unmatched. CDR3 size: 15 residues. Germline values: CDR1 SGHRS, CDR2 YFSETQ. The chain's CDR3 is CASSDPGTGTETQYF. CDR3 DNA: TGCGCCAGCAGCGACCCCGGGACAGGGACAGAGACCCAGTACTTC.

The rearrangement uses TRBV3-1 (or the pseudogene TRBV3-2) and TRBJ2-3, with TRBD2 matching 8 bases. Germline assignment: CDR1 LGHDT and CDR2 YNNKEL (reference sequence). The CDR3 runs to 15 residues. V lost 1 base and J lost 4; bases outside the gene matches: 4. CDR3 in DNA: TGTGCCAGCAGCCAAGGACGGGGGGGGGCAGATACGCAGTATTTT. This translates into CASSQGRGGADTQYF.

The CDR3 spells CASSRSGGAKNIQYF. In DNA form, the CDR3 reads TGTGCCAGCAGCCGTAGCGGGGGGGCCAAAAACATTCAGTACTTC. The rearrangement joins TRBV7-9 to TRBJ2-4, with TRBD2 matching 10 bases. Germline V gene sequence: CDR1 SEHNR, CDR2 FQNEAQ (reference sequence). After removal of 5 bases from V and 1 base from J, the junction contained 2 bases not matched to a gene. There are 15 residues in the CDR3.

The CDR3 nucleotides read TGTGCCAGCAGACCTGACAGAAACACTGAAGCTTTCTTT. It yields the protein CASRPDRNTEAFF. The rearrangement uses TRBV28 and TRBJ1-1; a possible D gene is TRBD1 (5 bases). Per germline, CDR1 MDHEN and CDR2 SYDVKM. The CDR3 is made up of 13 amino acids. V was shortened by 6 bases and J by 2 bases, with 10 bases between the two germline ends.